This is a list of T cell receptor beta chains from one sample in a study of T cells expressing NK-cell markers. TCRdb reprocessed the 5' RACE reads and reports one entry per CDR3 protein, with no DNA. The sample holds hundreds of thousands of distinct CDR3 sequences. The sequencing sample was made of blood T cells: a sorted CD56 or NKG2C T cell subset, CD4+ or CD8+ T cells, or bulk PBMC T cells (not recorded which). Receptor source: a woman aged 18-70 years in good health. Each CDR3 is given with its conserved first and last residue.

J | V | length | CDR3
TRBJ2-5 | TRBV5-6 | 14 | CASSLVGNGETQYF
TRBJ1-4 | TRBV14 | 16 | CASSKGYGRTNEKLFF
TRBJ1-1 | TRBV28 | 16 | CASSPPGVQMNTEAFF
TRBJ2-7 | TRBV25-1 | 14 | CASSDSGGGYEQYF
TRBJ2-3 | TRBV14 | 17 | CASSQGNVLRATDTQYF
TRBJ1-2 | TRBV6-5 | 15 | CASSSGPPGGYGYTF
TRBJ2-2 | TRBV4-3 | 14 | CASSQLGLRGELFF
TRBJ2-7 | TRBV20-1 | 15 | CSASPASGRPYEQYF
TRBJ1-3 | TRBV7-2 | 14 | CASSPRPSGNTIYF
TRBJ1-1 | TRBV20-1 | 14 | CSARRQGRNTEAFF
TRBJ1-2 | TRBV28 | 12 | CASSFPGGGYTF
TRBJ2-7 | TRBV20-1 | 12 | CSARDSSYEQYF
TRBJ2-6 | TRBV27 | 18 | CASSSGTDSFYGANVLTF
TRBJ1-1 | TRBV13 | 18 | CASSGPGTAPLWGTEAFF
TRBJ1-6 | TRBV11-2 | 13 | CASRLQQGTPLHF
TRBJ2-5 | TRBV4-2 | 14 | CASSSARGKETQYF
TRBJ2-3 | TRBV12-3/TRBV12-4 | 15 | CASSPEGARSDTQYF
TRBJ1-6 | TRBV12-3/TRBV12-4 | 13 | CASSPGQGGPLHF
TRBJ1-4 | TRBV4-3 | 18 | CASSQVLRGLGTNEKLFF
TRBJ2-1 | TRBV18 | 14 | CASSPTRGQNEQFF
TRBJ1-5 | TRBV20-1 | 14 | CSARGKRENQPQHF
TRBJ2-7 | TRBV6-2/TRBV6-3 | 17 | CASSYSGTGLRSYEQYF
TRBJ1-1 | TRBV7-3 | 14 | CASSNYTLNTEAFF
TRBJ1-1 | TRBV7-9 | 15 | CASSFTGGRNTEAFF
TRBJ2-5 | TRBV20-1 | 15 | CSARDPSGTGETQYF
TRBJ2-7 | TRBV20-1 | 11 | CSAILYNEQYF
TRBJ2-5 | TRBV14 | 15 | CASSHWTRRQETQYF
TRBJ1-2 | TRBV12-3/TRBV12-4 | 14 | CASSLAPVPDGYTF
TRBJ2-1 | TRBV6-2/TRBV6-3 | 11 | CASSYGTEQFF
TRBJ2-1 | TRBV12-3/TRBV12-4 | 14 | CASSRTSAYNEQFF
TRBJ2-5 | TRBV20-1 | 13 | CSARRTAQETQYF
TRBJ1-4 | TRBV18 | 14 | CASSPSATNEKLFF
TRBJ2-5 | TRBV4-2 | 15 | CASSQGADYQETQYF
TRBJ2-7 | TRBV28 | 15 | CASSNRAPIFYEQYF
TRBJ1-5 | TRBV5-4 | 16 | CASSLAGGRSNQPQHF
TRBJ2-2 | TRBV12-3/TRBV12-4 | 14 | CASSRTANTGELFF
TRBJ2-5 | TRBV6-2/TRBV6-3 | 15 | CASNTPSGTVETQYF
TRBJ2-3 | TRBV7-9 | 16 | CASSTTGASFTDTQYF
TRBJ1-4 | TRBV12-3/TRBV12-4 | 14 | CASSLTGGGEKLFF
TRBJ2-6 | TRBV4-1 | 15 | CASSHEPSGANVLTF
TRBJ2-2 | TRBV20-1 | 17 | CSAFPRGLRANTGELFF
TRBJ1-1 | TRBV7-9 | 13 | CASKLGSNTEAFF
TRBJ2-3 | TRBV12-5 | 13 | CASAPSGTDTQYF
TRBJ1-1 | TRBV18 | 15 | CASSPPTGLNTEAFF
TRBJ1-3 | TRBV7-9 | 16 | CASSSTGASSGNTIYF
TRBJ2-2 | TRBV6-1 | 15 | CASHKGPVNTGELFF